The 12 T cell receptor beta chains given below trace back to one sample, sequenced in a study of cytomegalovirus exposure and HLA in healthy donors. Both 60 Vbeta primers and 13 Jbeta primers went into the PCR. Some clones are missing from TCRdb's copy, which holds only in-frame ones; the method was immunoSEQ multiplex PCR. The sample has roughly 110,000 clones, around three quarters seen once. The sequenced sample was PBMCs. The receptors derive from a female donor in good health and CMV-seronegative.

V usage is TRBV2 and J usage is TRBJ2-7; a possible D gene is TRBD2 (5 bases). Germline CDR1 SNHLY, CDR2 FYNNEI. There are 15 residues in the CDR3. V was trimmed by 3 bases and J by 0 bases, leaving 12 bases between them. The CDR3 sequence: CASSERVISSYEQYF. The CDR3 DNA is TGTGCCAGCAGTGAGAGGGTGATTAGCTCCTACGAGCAGTACTTC.

The chain couples TRBV2 to TRBJ1-6, with TRBD1 as a possible D gene (5 bases). The CDR3 spans 16 residues. Looked up from germline, CDR1 is SNHLY and CDR2 is FYNNEI. Trimming cost V 4 bases and J 5 bases, with 15 bases left between them. CDR3 protein: CASSGRGLTNNSPLHF. The CDR3 region has the DNA TGTGCCAGCAGTGGGCGGGGACTCACCAATAATTCACCCCTCCACTTT.

The chain recombines TRBV6-5 with TRBJ2-5; 9 nucleotides agree with TRBD1. Matching the DNA end better, TRBJ2-7 makes the J call doubtful. There are 14 residues in the CDR3. Germline CDR1 MNHEY, CDR2 SVGAGI. This CDR3 reads CASRRGTGPYEQYF. In DNA form, the CDR3 reads TGTGCCAGCAGACGAGGGACAGGGCCCTACGAGCAGTACTTC.

This rearrangement joins TRBV10-1 to TRBJ2-1, with D tentatively TRBD1 (5 bases). Germline V gives CDR1 WNHNN, CDR2 SYGVQD (reference sequence). There are 15 residues in the CDR3. The V end lost 6 bases, the J end lost 0 bases, and 12 bases lay between the germline ends. CDR3 residues: CASSEIRGSYNEQFF. The DNA of the CDR3 is TGCGCCAGCAGCGAAATAAGGGGCTCCTACAATGAGCAGTTCTTC.

V and J are TRBV7-3 and TRBJ2-3, with D tentatively TRBD2 (6 bases). Germline CDR1 and CDR2: SGHTA and FQGTGA. V lost 5 bases, J lost 3 bases, and 12 bases lay in between. The CDR3 sequence is 14 residues long. Here the CDR3 reads CASSTSSGTDTQYF. The DNA for the CDR3 is TGTGCCAGCAGCACCTCCAGCGGGACAGATACGCAGTATTTT. Based on the CDR3 plus reference TRBV7-3 and TRBJ2-3, the full variable domain is GAGVSQTPSNKVTEKGKYVELRCDPISGHTALYWYRQSLGQGPEFLIYFQGTGAADDSGLPNDRFFAVRPEGSVSTLKIQRTERGDSAVYLCASSTSSGTDTQYFGPGTRLTVL.

The chain combines TRBV28 with TRBJ1-1; tentative D call: TRBD1 (6 bases). This CDR3 has 15 residues. V was clipped by 5 bases and J by 0 bases, with 13 bases between them. CDR1 is MDHEN, CDR2 SYDVKM, per germline. The CDR3: CASSLAGTLNTEAFF. The CDR3 nucleotides are TGTGCCAGCAGTCTAGCAGGGACACTGAACACTGAAGCTTTCTTT.

The chain is built from TRBV4-1 and TRBJ2-7, with a weak D call TRBD1 (6 bases). The CDR3 is made up of 14 amino acids. Germline V gene data show CDR1 as MGHRA and CDR2 as YSYEKL. Trimming cost V 4 bases and J 0 bases, with 10 bases left between them. The CDR3 sequence is CASSPGVSSYEQYF. The CDR3 DNA sequence: TGCGCCAGCAGCCCAGGGGTAAGCTCCTACGAGCAGTACTTC.

This clone was seen only once. The CDR3 region is CASSLFATGNEKLFF. CDR3 coding DNA: TGTGCCAGCAGTTTATTCGCGACAGGGAACGAAAAACTGTTTTTT. V and J are TRBV27 and TRBJ1-4, with TRBD1 identical over 7 bases. V lost 1 base to trimming and J lost 8 bases; unmatched junction nucleotides: 7. Germline CDR1 and CDR2: MNHEY and SMNVEV (reference sequence). The CDR3 spans 15 residues.

The CDR3 reads CASSVGLADTQYF. The CDR3 nucleotides are TGTGCCAGCAGCGTAGGACTAGCAGATACGCAGTATTTT. The chain combines TRBV9 with TRBJ2-3, with D perhaps TRBD2 (6 bases). V lost 0 bases to trimming and J lost 4 bases, with 6 bases between them. Germline V gene data show CDR1 as SGDLS and CDR2 as YYNGEE. The CDR3 length is 13 residues.

This chain connects TRBV19 to TRBJ1-2; 9 nucleotides match TRBD1. The CDR3 length is 15 residues. Germline trimming cut 5 bases from V and 7 bases from J; bases unmatched to any gene: 11. Looked up from germline, CDR1 is LNHDA and CDR2 is SQIVND (reference sequence). Written as DNA, the CDR3 is TGTGCCAGTAGTGTGATTGGGGGGACAGGGAGTGGCTACACCTTC. This translates into CASSVIGGTGSGYTF.

This clone showed up just once. V usage is TRBV11-2 and J usage is TRBJ2-5; no definite D call. The V and J ends lost 5 bases and 2 bases respectively, with 9 bases between them. The CDR3 loop spans 13 amino acids. In germline, CDR1 is SGHAT, CDR2 FQNNGV. CDR3 nucleotides: TGTGCCAGCAGCGAGAGCCTTCAAGAGACCCAGTACTTC. It specifies CASSESLQETQYF.

The rearrangement uses TRBV6-5 and TRBJ2-5; 7 bases are shared with TRBD2. V shed 2 bases and J 5 bases; nucleotides not matched to a gene: 8. The CDR3 runs 15 residues. CDR1 and CDR2 from the germline V gene are MNHEY and SVGAGI. The CDR3 region has the DNA TGTGCCAGCAGTTACGGGGGAGGGGAGGCTGAGACCCAGTACTTC. This gives the protein CASSYGGGEAETQYF.